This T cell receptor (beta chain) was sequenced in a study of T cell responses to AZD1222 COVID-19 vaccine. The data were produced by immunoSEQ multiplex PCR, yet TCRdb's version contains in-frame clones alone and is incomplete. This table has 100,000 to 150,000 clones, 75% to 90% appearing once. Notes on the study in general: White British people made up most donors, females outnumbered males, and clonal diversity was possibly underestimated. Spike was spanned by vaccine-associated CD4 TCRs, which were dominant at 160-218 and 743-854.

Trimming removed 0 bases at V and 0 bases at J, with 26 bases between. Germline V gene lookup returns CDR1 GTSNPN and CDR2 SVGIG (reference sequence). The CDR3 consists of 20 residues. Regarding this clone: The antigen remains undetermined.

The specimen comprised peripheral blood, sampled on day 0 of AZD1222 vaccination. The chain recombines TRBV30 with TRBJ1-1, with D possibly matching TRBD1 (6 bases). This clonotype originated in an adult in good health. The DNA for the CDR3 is TGTGCCTGGAGTGTGAGGACAGTTGGTACCTCTCTTCGAATGAACACTGAAGCTTTCTTT. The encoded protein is CAWSVRTVGTSLRMNTEAFF.